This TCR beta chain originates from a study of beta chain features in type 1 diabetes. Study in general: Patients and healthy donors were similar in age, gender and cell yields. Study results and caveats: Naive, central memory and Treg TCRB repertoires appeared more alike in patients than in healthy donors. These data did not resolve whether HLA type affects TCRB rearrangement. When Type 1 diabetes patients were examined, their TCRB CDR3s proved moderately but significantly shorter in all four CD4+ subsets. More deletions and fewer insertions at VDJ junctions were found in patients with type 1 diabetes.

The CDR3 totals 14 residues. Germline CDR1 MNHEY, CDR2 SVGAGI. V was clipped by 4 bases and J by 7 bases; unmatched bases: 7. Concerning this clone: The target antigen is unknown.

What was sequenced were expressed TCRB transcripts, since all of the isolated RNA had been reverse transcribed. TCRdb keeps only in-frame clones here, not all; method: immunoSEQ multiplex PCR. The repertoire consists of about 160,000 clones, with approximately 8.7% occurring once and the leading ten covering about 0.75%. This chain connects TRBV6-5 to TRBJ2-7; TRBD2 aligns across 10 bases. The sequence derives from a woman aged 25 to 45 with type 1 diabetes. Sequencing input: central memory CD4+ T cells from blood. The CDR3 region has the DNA TGTGCCAGCAGTTTACTAGCGGGAAAGGGAGAGCAGTACTTC. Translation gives CASSLLAGKGEQYF.